Described below is a single T cell receptor beta chain sequence and its context. Sequencing was performed with immunoSEQ multiplex PCR; in TCRdb, only in-frame clones are kept and a portion is missing. The profile shows about 58,000 clones, 82% of them singletons. This record comes from a study of OX40 agonist ivuxolimab in advanced cancers. Overall study context: At roughly 83% male, the cohort had a mean age of roughly 60 years, ranging from 23 to 79. Prior anti-PD-1, anti-PD-L1 or anti-CTLA-4 therapy was allowed; more than 30% had some.

Germline lookup yields CDR1 SGHAT and CDR2 FQNNGV. This CDR3 spans 19 amino acids. The trim removed 2 bases at V and 0 bases at J, leaving 9 bases unmatched. The source was CD4+ or CD8+ T cells sorted from blood, collected in a trial of the OX40 agonist ivuxolimab. This TCR derives from an adult with an advanced solid tumor such as melanoma, head and neck, liver or kidney cancer. This rearrangement joins TRBV11-2 to TRBJ2-1, with TRBD2 matching over 11 bases. The CDR3 nucleotides read TGTGCCAGCAGCTTAAGGGGACTAGCGGATCGTAGCTCCTACAATGAGCAGTTCTTC. Translating gives CASSLRGLADRSSYNEQFF.